The sequence of this TCR beta chain was determined in a study of blood T cell repertoires in COVID-19. Across the study: From T cells, B-cell-depleted T cells, or PBMCs came the material, which was cDNA or gDNA.

The CDR3 length is 16 residues. V was clipped by 1 base and J by 0 bases, with 12 bases between them. Looked up from germline, CDR1 is SGHVS and CDR2 is FNYEAQ. This clone was counted once. Recruits, aged roughly 18 to 90 years, lived in 24 US areas. Source study methods: Estimated nucleated cell counts came from reference gene primer amplification. TCRdb's table, derived via immunoSEQ multiplex PCR, lists solely in-frame clones and lacks some. Clone size and V and J calls were adopted from that table, with D and trimming inferred from the DNA. In the table there are around 300,000 clones, more than 75% of which are singletons.

Sequenced input: PBMCs or T cells enriched from blood (not recorded which). This clonotype was obtained from a woman aged 18-35 years who had recovered from COVID-19. The chain couples TRBV7-6 to TRBJ1-1; TRBD1 might be the D (6 bases). This chain's CDR3 is CASSLEPQGLNTEAFF. The CDR3 region has the DNA TGTGCCAGCAGCTTAGAGCCCCAGGGGTTGAACACTGAAGCTTTCTTT.